One TCR beta chain is described in this entry. The antigen remains undetermined. Looked up from germline, CDR1 is LNHDA and CDR2 is SQIVND (reference sequence). The CDR3 length is 14 residues. This record belongs to a study of T cells expressing NK-cell markers. The study, taken as a whole, reports: The same clonotypes also predominated in the CD3+CD56-NKG2C+ fraction of a few donors. Evidence did not settle whether expanded NKG2C+ T cell clones targeted HCMV.

Using the 5' RACE reads, TCRdb records one entry per CDR3 protein without DNA. This repertoire includes over 350,000 distinct CDR3 sequences. The sequence derives from a woman aged 45-59 years in good health. The J gene is TRBJ1-3, the V gene TRBV19; TCRdb gives TRBD1 as the D gene, but with no DNA this cannot be confirmed. Sequenced input: blood T cells: a sorted CD56 or NKG2C T cell subset, CD4+ or CD8+ T cells, or bulk PBMC T cells (not recorded which). This CDR3 is CASSRDRRQNTIYF.